The clone carrying this T cell receptor (beta chain) has a handful of counts. Its antigen is undetermined. Germline V gene lookup returns CDR1 SGHRS and CDR2 YFSETQ. This CDR3 region has 15 residues. V dropped 0 bases and J dropped 4 bases, with 13 bases sitting between them. Universal primer sites and UMIs were introduced during 5'RACE template-switching synthesis of TCR cDNA. TCRdb re-derived calls from the 5' RACE reads in MiXCR, one entry per CDR3 protein. Among about 180,000 distinct CDR3 sequences listed, about 6.2% were seen once. The data stem from a study of T cells after yellow fever vaccination. Study-wide results and limits: Clones that expanded after primary vaccination mostly reappeared after the booster (around 96% CD4, 75% to 90% CD8). Peaking on day 5 versus 15, the secondary response was faster but weaker.

The chain recombines TRBV5-1 with TRBJ1-2; TRBD1 is a possible D gene (5 bases). The TCR comes from a young man who received the YFV17D yellow fever vaccine. The sample consisted of CD4+ T cells sorted from PBMCs, taken on the day of the first yellow fever vaccination. CDR3 in DNA: TGCGCCAGCAGCTTGGCCAGGGACGGCATCTATGGCTACACCTTC. It codes for CASSLARDGIYGYTF.